Below are 14 T cell receptor beta chains sequenced from a single sample in a study of blood T cell repertoires in COVID-19. The table came from immunoSEQ multiplex PCR; TCRdb's copy has only in-frame clones and leaves some out. The data contain 250,000 to 400,000 clones, around 88% of them singletons. Sequencing was done on a sample of peripheral blood. The receptors stem from a woman in her twenties or thirties with COVID-19, enrolled during active disease.

This clone has just a few counts. V and J are TRBV7-3 and TRBJ1-3, with D maybe TRBD1 (6 bases). The CDR3 sequence is 15 residues long. The V and J ends lost 1 base and 2 bases respectively, with 9 bases between them. Germline V gene lookup returns CDR1 SGHTA and CDR2 FQGTGA. The CDR3 spells CASSLIGGPGNTIYF. The CDR3 nucleotides are TGTGCCAGCAGCTTAATCGGGGGGCCTGGAAACACCATATATTTT.

The gene calls are TRBV5-5 and TRBJ2-3; TRBD2 aligns across 11 bases. Germline lookup yields CDR1 SGHKS and CDR2 YYEKEE (reference sequence). V shed 7 bases and J 0 bases; nucleotides not matched to a gene: 10. The CDR3 loop spans 17 amino acids. The CDR3 loop is CASELAGAGSSTDTQYF. The CDR3 nucleotides read TGTGCCAGCGAACTAGCGGGGGCCGGATCTAGCACAGATACGCAGTATTTT.

The chain is built from TRBV7-8 and TRBJ2-2; perhaps TRBD1 as D (6 bases). Germline CDR1 is SGHVS and CDR2 is FQNEAQ. This CDR3 contains 17 residues. Trimming left V 5 bases short and J 0 bases short, with 16 bases between. The CDR3 loop reads CASSEDSTPANTGELFF. The CDR3 region has the DNA TGTGCCAGCAGCGAGGACAGCACTCCCGCGAACACCGGGGAGCTGTTTTTT.

The V gene is TRBV28, the J gene TRBJ2-3, with 14 bases that match TRBD2. The ends lost 3 bases at V and 0 bases at J; junction bases unmatched: 11. Germline assignment: CDR1 MDHEN and CDR2 SYDVKM. The CDR3 is 20 residues long. The CDR3 nucleotides are TGTGCCAGCAGTTTCCCGACTAGCGGGGGGGCCGGAGCTAGCACAGATACGCAGTATTTT. This codes for CASSFPTSGGAGASTDTQYF.

The chain couples TRBV18 to TRBJ2-3; TRBD2 matches 12 bases. Germline CDR1 is KGHSH and CDR2 is LQKENI. The J segment lost 5 bases and the V segment lost 3 bases, leaving 9 bases of the junction unmatched. This CDR3 is 17 amino acids long. DNA for the CDR3: TGTGCCAGCTCACCGTATCTCCCTAGCGGGGGGGTAGATACGCAGTATTTT. As protein: CASSPYLPSGGVDTQYF.

The chain employs TRBV12-3 or TRBV12-4 and TRBJ1-2, with 7 bases lining up with TRBD1. CDR3 size: 12 residues. The J segment lost 7 bases and the V segment lost 6 bases, leaving 5 bases of the junction unmatched. Here the CDR3 DNA reads TGTGCCAGCAGGCTCGCAGGGGGTGGCTACACCTTC. Amino acids: CASRLAGGGYTF.

The rearrangement uses TRBV5-1 and TRBJ2-1, with 11 bases identical to TRBD1. Germline V gene sequence: CDR1 SGHRS, CDR2 YFSETQ. V trimming: 9 bases; J trimming: 8 bases; junction bases outside the gene matches: 7. CDR3 size: 13 residues. The CDR3 sequence: CATRPGQGDEQFF. CDR3 nucleotide sequence: TGCGCCACCAGACCGGGACAGGGGGATGAGCAGTTCTTC.

Of note for this clone: An end of the junction differs from the germline gene, which may be a read error. The V gene is TRBV18, the J gene TRBJ2-1; 8 bases fit TRBD2. CDR3 length equals 11 residues. The germline gives CDR1 KGHSH, CDR2 LQKENI. CDR3 sequence reads: CASLPGGERLF. The CDR3 DNA reads as TGTGCCAGCCTCCCGGGAGGGGAAAGGCTCTTC.

The chain couples TRBV18 to TRBJ2-1, with D tentatively TRBD2 (5 bases). The germline V and J ends were trimmed by 6 bases and 7 bases, with 10 bases remaining between them. Germline V CDR1 and CDR2: KGHSH, LQKENI. The CDR3 length is 12 residues. The CDR3 coding sequence is TGTGCCAGCTCCTCGCCGGGAAATGAGCAGTTCTTC. Translating gives CASSSPGNEQFF.

The V call is TRBV7-8, the J call TRBJ2-2, with 7 positions matching TRBD2. The V and J ends lost 1 base and 0 bases, in that order; junction bases with no gene match: 5. The CDR3 is 17 amino acids. The germline CDR1 and CDR2 sequences are SGHVS and FQNEAQ. The DNA of the CDR3 is TGTGCCAGCAGCTTAGAGCGTCGGGGGGCGAACACCGGGGAGCTGTTTTTT. It specifies CASSLERRGANTGELFF.

The sample holds a few counts of this clone. The chain couples TRBV28 to TRBJ2-7, with D possibly being TRBD1 (6 bases). The germline gives CDR1 MDHEN, CDR2 SYDVKM. Trimming took 6 bases from V and 9 from J, leaving 24 bases between them. The CDR3 spans 15 residues. Here the CDR3 reads CASRTPGQFPVGQYF. The DNA for the CDR3 is TGTGCCAGCAGAACCCCCGGACAGTTCCCGGTGGGGCAGTACTTC. The full variable domain, in which reference TRBV28 and TRBJ2-7 provide the parts outside the CDR3, is DVKVTQSSRYLVKRTGEKVFLECVQDMDHENMFWYRQDPGLGLRLIYFSYDVKMKEKGDIPEGYSVSREKKERFSLILESASTNQTSMYLCASRTPGQFPVGQYFGPGTRLTVT.

The chain recombines TRBV30 with TRBJ1-1; D not certain. The CDR3 spans 14 residues. V lost 4 bases to trimming and J lost 3 bases, with 15 bases between them. Per the germline V gene, CDR1 is GTSNPN and CDR2 is SVGIG (reference sequence). The CDR3 loop reads CAWNSLSPDTEAFF. The CDR3 DNA reads as TGTGCCTGGAATTCACTGTCTCCCGACACTGAAGCTTTCTTT.

The chain joins TRBV29-1 to TRBJ1-5; perhaps TRBD1 as D (5 bases). CDR1 and CDR2 (germline): SQVTM, ANQGSEA. The V gene lost 4 bases and the J gene lost 2 bases, with 15 bases spanning the gap. The CDR3 runs to 15 residues. The DNA for the CDR3 is TGCAGCGTTGTTATTCCGGCGGGGGGCAATCAGCCCCAGCATTTT. Translation gives CSVVIPAGGNQPQHF.

DNA for the CDR3: TGCGCCAGCAGCATGGCCCGTGTATCCGATACGCAGTATTTT. This sequence encodes CASSMARVSDTQYF. J is TRBJ2-3 and V is TRBV5-1; D remains ambiguous. Germline-derived CDR1 and CDR2 are SGHRS and YFSETQ. Trimming left V 4 bases short and J 6 bases short, with 15 bases between. The CDR3 runs 14 residues.